This T cell receptor beta chain was identified in a study of vaccination and CD4 T cells after COVID-19. Study summary: Spike peptides, overlapping and drawn from SARS-CoV-2, HCoV-NL63, HCoV-OC43 and HCoV-229E, were used to stimulate cells.

The germline V gene encodes CDR1 SGHDT and CDR2 YYEEEE. V lost 4 bases to trimming and J lost 8 bases; unmatched junction nucleotides: 11. This CDR3 is built from 16 residues. As to this clonotype: Its specificity is unknown.

CD4+ T cells that had been cultured provided DNA sequenced with the Oncomine TCR Beta short-read assay. TCRdb processed the PCR reads anew with MiXCR; each CDR3 protein has one entry. The top ten clones hold over 5% of a sample with roughly 19,000 distinct CDR3 sequences, around 50% of them seen once. The treatment here: roughly ten-day PBMC culture with coronavirus spike peptide pools or control peptides (ViraFEST assay). Wells contained roughly 2 million PBMCs each, and these were cultured with roughly 11 IU/ml IL-2 and about 9 ug/ml peptide pools. Specimen: CD4+ T cells from blood, cultured in vitro, collected before SARS-CoV-2 vaccination. J is TRBJ1-5 and V is TRBV5-6; TRBD1 agrees at 11 bases. This TCR was recovered from a human donor who had recovered from COVID-19. CDR3 region: CASSHLRTGGLEPQHF. CDR3 DNA sequence: TGTGCCAGCAGCCACCTTAGGACAGGGGGCTTAGAGCCCCAGCATTTT.